This T cell receptor (beta chain) was captured in a study of T cells in tumors and immune-related adverse events. The germline V gene encodes CDR1 KGHSH and CDR2 LQKENI. V was shortened by 4 bases and J by 4 bases, with 14 bases between the two germline ends. The CDR3 covers 14 residues. The assay was immunoSEQ multiplex PCR, and TCRdb's table has in-frame clones only and misses some. The table includes tens of thousands of clones, about 89% detected once. This clonotype was obtained from a female donor with metastatic renal cell carcinoma. The chain uses TRBV18 and TRBJ2-7, with a weak D call TRBD1 (5 bases). This specimen consisted of lymph node tissue, obtained from a patient treated with anti-PD-1 therapy. Here the CDR3 DNA reads TGTGCCAGCTCACTAGGGGCTAACACATACGAGCAGTACTTC. Translation: CASSLGANTYEQYF.